This entry concerns a single TCR beta chain. Its antigen remains unidentified. No much larger clonotype is one base removed from it; base qualities were not supplied. Memory CD4+ T cells, defined as all CD4+ cells other than CD45RA+CCR7+CD95- naive cells, were FACS-sorted on a FACSAria III to a purity of over 95%. Blood from healthy donors came from blood donation centers in Switzerland. Total CD4+ T cells and monocytes were enriched by positive selection with CD4 and CD14 magnetic microbeads. CD8+, CD14+, CD16+, CD56+, CD19+ and CD25-bright cells were excluded before sorting. In a couple of blood donors, total memory CD4+ T cells were sequenced directly ex vivo to assess in vivo expansion of bacteria-reactive clonotypes. Ficoll-Paque Plus was used to isolate peripheral blood mononuclear cells from donor blood. This entry comes from a study of human CD4 T cells and Enterobacteriaceae (dated by TCRdb to 2020 to 2022).

The germline V gene supplies CDR1 SGHTA and CDR2 FQGTGA. The junction shows trimming of 2 bases on V and 5 bases on J, plus 13 bases between the germline ends. The CDR3 holds 14 amino acids from the cysteine to the phenylalanine. The DNA shown is the 42-base CDR3, in frame from base 1. Points the paper makes about the study in general: The only basis for inferring the reactivity of ex vivo clonotypes was matching nucleotide sequences to CFSE-low cultures from the same donors. Compared with specific clonotypes, broadly cross-reactive clonotypes seemed more expanded ex vivo, with about 55% of the 19 and 21 of 34 falling in the top 5%.

Ex vivo total memory CD4+ samples were sequenced at deep level, with detection sensitivity of one cell in 200,000. The QIAamp DNA Micro Kit was used to extract genomic DNA from cell pellets, and spectrophotometry was used to check the DNA quantity and purity. The immunoSEQ multiplex PCR assay was used to amplify TCR Vbeta CDR3 regions. The amplicons were sequenced on the Illumina HiSeq platform. Each retrieved sequence was 87 nucleotides long and included the CDR3 region. On the authors' methods: A clonotype was defined as a unique productive TCR Vbeta nucleotide sequence, quantified by productive template frequency from ImmunoSEQ Analyzer V3.0. Expanded clonotypes were defined using a threshold set at the top 5th percentile of each repertoire ranked by frequency. Repertoire overlap was calculated as Chao-Jaccard using the R package fossil and displayed by nonmetric multidimensional scaling using the R package MASS. Drawn from immuneACCESS, this table holds only the in-frame rearrangements with V and J called that TCRdb kept. Clones are partly lost; checked studies trace under half to an unresolved V gene and leave the rest unexplained. The D gene and trimming were derived from the DNA, and the V and J assignments and clone size from that table. This sample has some 30,000 clones in its table, and almost 85% of those were observed once. The ten largest clones add up to around 1.5% of the sample.

Sequenced: memory CD4+ T cells from blood. The intended sense of this specimen's cell subset or site label: total memory CD4 T cells sorted directly ex vivo, unstimulated. The rearrangement combines TRBV7-3 with TRBJ2-7, with the D call perhaps TRBD1 or TRBD2, as 5 bases match in each case. The origin of this receptor is a human donor in good health. Here is the DNA: TGTGCCAGCAGCTTAGAGGGGAAAGTAAACGAGCAGTACTTC. Translated, it gives CASSLEGKVNEQYF.